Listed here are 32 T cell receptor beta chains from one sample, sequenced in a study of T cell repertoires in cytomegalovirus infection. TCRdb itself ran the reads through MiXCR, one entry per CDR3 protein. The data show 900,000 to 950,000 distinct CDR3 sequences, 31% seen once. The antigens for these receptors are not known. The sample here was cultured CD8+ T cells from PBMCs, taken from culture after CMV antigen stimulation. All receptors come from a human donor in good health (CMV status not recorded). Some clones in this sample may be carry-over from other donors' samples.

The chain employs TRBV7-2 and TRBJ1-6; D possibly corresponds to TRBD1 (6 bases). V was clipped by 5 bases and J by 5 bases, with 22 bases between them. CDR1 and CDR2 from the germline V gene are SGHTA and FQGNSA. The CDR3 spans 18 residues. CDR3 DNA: TGTGCCAGCAGCCCCCCGACAGGACCACGGAAAGATAATTCACCCCTCCACTTT. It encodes CASSPPTGPRKDNSPLHF.

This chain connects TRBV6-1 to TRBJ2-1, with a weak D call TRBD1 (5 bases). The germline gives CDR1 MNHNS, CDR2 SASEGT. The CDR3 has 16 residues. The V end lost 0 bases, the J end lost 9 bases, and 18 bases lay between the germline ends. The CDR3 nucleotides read TGTGCCAGCAGTGAAGCCTTTGAACTACTAAGGGGTGAGCAGTTCTTC. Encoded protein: CASSEAFELLRGEQFF.

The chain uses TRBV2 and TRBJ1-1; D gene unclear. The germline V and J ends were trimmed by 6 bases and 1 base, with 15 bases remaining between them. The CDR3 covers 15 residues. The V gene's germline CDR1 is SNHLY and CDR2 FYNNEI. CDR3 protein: CASSLGWQPNTEAFF. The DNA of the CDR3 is TGTGCCAGCAGCCTCGGGTGGCAGCCGAACACTGAAGCTTTCTTT.

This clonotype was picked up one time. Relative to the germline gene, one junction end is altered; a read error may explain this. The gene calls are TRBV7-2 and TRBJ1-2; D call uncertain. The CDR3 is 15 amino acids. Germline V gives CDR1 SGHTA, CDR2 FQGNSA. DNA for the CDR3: TGTGCCGGCAGTCCGACCCTCACTATTAACTATGGCTACACCTTC. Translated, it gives CAGSPTLTINYGYTF.

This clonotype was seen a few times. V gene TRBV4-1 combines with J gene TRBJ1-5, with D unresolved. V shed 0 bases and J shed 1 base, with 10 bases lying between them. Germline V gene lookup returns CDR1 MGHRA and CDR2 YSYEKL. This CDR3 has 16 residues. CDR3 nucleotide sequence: TGCGCCAGCAGCCAAGAACTGGGCCTAAGCAATCAGCCCCAGCATTTT. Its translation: CASSQELGLSNQPQHF.

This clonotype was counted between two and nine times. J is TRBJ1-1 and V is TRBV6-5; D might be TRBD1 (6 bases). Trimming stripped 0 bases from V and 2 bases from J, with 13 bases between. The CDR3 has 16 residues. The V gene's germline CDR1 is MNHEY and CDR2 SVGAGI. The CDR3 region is CASSYSRTDTNTEAFF. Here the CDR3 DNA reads TGTGCCAGCAGTTACTCGAGGACAGATACTAACACTGAAGCTTTCTTT.

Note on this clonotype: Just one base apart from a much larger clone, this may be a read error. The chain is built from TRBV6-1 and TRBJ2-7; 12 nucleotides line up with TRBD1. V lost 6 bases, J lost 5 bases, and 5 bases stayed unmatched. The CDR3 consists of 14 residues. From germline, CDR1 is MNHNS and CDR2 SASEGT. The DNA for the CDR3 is TGTGCCAGCAGCCCAGGGACAGGGGGCGACGAGCAGTACTTC. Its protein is CASSPGTGGDEQYF.

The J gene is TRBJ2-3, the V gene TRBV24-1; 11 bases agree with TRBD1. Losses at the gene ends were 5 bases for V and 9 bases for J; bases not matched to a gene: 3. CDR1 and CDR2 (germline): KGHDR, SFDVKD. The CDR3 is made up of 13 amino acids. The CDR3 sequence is CATSGTGGRTQYF. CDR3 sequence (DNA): TGTGCCACCAGTGGGACAGGGGGCAGGACGCAGTATTTT.

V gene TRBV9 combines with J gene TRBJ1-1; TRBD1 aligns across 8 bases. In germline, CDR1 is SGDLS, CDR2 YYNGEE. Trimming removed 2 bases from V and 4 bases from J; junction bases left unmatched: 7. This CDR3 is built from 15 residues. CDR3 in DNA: TGTGCCAGCAGCGTGGCAGGGGGCGTAGGCACTGAAGCTTTCTTT. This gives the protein CASSVAGGVGTEAFF.

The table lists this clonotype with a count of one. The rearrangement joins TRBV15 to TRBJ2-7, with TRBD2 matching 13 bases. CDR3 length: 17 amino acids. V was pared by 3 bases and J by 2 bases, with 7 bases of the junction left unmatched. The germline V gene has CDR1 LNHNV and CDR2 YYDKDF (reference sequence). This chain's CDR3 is CATSRATGLAGAYEQYV. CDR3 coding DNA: TGTGCCACCAGCAGGGCCACCGGACTAGCGGGGGCCTACGAGCAGTACGTC.

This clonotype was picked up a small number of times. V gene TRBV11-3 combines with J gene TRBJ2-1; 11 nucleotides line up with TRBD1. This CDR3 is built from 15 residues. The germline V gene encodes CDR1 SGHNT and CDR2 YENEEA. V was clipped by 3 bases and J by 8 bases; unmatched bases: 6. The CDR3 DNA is TGTGCCAGCAGCTTCAGGACAGGGGGCTTAGATGAGCAGTTCTTC. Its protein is CASSFRTGGLDEQFF. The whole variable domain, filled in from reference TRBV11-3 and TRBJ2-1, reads EAGVVQSPRYKIIEKKQPVAFWCNPISGHNTLYWYLQNLGQGPELLIRYENEEAVDDSQLPKDRFSAERLKGVDSTLKIQPAELGDSAVYLCASSFRTGGLDEQFFGPGTRLTVL.

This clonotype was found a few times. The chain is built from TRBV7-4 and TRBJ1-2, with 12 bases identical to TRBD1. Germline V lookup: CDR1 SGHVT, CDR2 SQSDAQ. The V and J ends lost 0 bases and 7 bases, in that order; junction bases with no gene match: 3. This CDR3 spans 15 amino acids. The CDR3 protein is CASSLAGTGGAGYTF. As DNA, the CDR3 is TGTGCCAGCAGCTTAGCCGGGACAGGGGGCGCTGGCTACACCTTC.

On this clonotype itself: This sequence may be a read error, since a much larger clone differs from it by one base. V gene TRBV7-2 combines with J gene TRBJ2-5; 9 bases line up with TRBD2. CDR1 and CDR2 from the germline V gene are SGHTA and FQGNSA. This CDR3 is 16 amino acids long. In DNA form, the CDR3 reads TGTGCCAACAGCTTATTGGCGGGGGGGTCGAAAGAGACCCAGTACTTC. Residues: CANSLLAGGSKETQYF.

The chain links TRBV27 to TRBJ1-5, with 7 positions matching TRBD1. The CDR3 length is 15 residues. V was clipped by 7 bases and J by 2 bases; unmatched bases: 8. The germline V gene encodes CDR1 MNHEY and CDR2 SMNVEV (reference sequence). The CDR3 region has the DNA TGTGCCAGCATGAGAGGGGGCCTCGGCAATCAGCCCCAGCATTTT. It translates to CASMRGGLGNQPQHF.

The CDR3 protein is CASSTGVRGEKLFF. CDR3 nucleotides: TGTGCCAGCAGTACAGGGGTTAGAGGTGAAAAACTGTTTTTT. V is TRBV6-6 and J is TRBJ1-4, with TRBD1 identical over 7 bases. The germline gives CDR1 MNHNY, CDR2 SVGAGI (reference sequence). J lost 7 bases, V lost 5 bases, and 7 bases had no gene match. The CDR3 contains 14 residues.

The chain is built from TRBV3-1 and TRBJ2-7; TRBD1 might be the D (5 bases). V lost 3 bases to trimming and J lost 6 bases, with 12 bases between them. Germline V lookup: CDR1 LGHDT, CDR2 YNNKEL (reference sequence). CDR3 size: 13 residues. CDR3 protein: CASSQAGSVEQYV. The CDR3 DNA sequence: TGTGCCAGCAGCCAGGCAGGGTCGGTCGAGCAGTACGTC.

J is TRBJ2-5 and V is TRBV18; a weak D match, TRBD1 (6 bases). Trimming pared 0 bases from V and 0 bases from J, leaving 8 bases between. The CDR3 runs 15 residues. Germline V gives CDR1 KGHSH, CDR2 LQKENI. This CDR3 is CASSPPWDNQETQYF. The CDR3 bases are TGTGCCAGCTCACCACCGTGGGACAACCAAGAGACCCAGTACTTC.

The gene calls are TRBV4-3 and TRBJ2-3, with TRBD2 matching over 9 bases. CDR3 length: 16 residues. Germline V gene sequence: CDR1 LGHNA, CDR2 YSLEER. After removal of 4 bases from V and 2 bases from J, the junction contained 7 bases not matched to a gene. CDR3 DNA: TGCGCCAGCAGCCCCCCCTGGGGACTAGCCACAGATACGCAGTATTTT. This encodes CASSPPWGLATDTQYF.

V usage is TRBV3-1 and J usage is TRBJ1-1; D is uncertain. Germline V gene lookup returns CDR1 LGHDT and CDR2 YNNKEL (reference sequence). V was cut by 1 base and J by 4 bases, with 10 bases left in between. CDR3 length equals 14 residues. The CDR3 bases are TGTGCCAGCAGCCAAGTTGGCAGCCCCACTGAAGCTTTCTTT. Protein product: CASSQVGSPTEAFF.

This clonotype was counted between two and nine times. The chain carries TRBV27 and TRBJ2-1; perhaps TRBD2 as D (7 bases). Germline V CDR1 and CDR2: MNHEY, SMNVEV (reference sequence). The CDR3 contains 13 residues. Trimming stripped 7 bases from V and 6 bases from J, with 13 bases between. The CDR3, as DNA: TGTGCCAGCATTAAGGGGGGGCGCAATGAGCAGTTCTTC. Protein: CASIKGGRNEQFF.

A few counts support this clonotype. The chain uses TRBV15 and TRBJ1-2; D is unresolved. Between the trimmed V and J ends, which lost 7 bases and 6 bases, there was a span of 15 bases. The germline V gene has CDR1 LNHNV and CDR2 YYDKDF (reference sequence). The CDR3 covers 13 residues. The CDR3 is CATNPRVGDGYTF. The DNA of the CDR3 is TGTGCCACCAATCCCCGGGTCGGCGATGGCTACACCTTC.

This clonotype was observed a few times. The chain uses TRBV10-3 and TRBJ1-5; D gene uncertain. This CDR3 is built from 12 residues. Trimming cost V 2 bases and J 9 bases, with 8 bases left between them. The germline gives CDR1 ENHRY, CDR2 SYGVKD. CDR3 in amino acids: CAISEGLWPQHF. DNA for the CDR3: TGTGCCATCAGTGAGGGGTTATGGCCCCAGCATTTT.

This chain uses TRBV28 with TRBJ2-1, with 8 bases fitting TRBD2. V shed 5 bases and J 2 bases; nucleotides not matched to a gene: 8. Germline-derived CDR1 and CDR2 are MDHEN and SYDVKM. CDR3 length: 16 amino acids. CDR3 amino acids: CASSAREGHTYNEQFF. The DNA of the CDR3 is TGTGCCAGCAGTGCCCGGGAGGGGCACACCTACAATGAGCAGTTCTTC.

The CDR3 protein is CATSRAGNEQFF. DNA of the CDR3: TGTGCCACCAGCAGAGCAGGGAATGAGCAGTTCTTC. The J gene is TRBJ2-1, the V gene TRBV15; possibly TRBD1 for D (5 bases). Germline V gives CDR1 LNHNV, CDR2 YYDKDF (reference sequence). The CDR3 extends over 12 amino acids. Trimming took off 1 base at V and 7 bases at J, with 5 bases between the two ends. The variable domain in full, completed from reference TRBV15 and TRBJ2-1, reads DAMVIQNPRYQVTQFGKPVTLSCSQTLNHNVMYWYQQKSSQAPKLLFHYYDKDFNNEADTPDNFQSRRPNTSFCFLDIRSPGLGDTAMYLCATSRAGNEQFFGPGTRLTVL.

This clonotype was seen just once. This chain's CDR3 is CASKRRSSYNSPLHF. CDR3 coding DNA: TGTGCCAGCAAAAGAAGAAGCTCCTATAATTCACCCCTCCACTTT. The chain uses TRBV6-8 and TRBJ1-6; D is uncertain. Germline loops: CDR1 MNHGY, CDR2 SAAAGT. V was clipped by 7 bases and J by 0 bases, with 10 bases between them. There are 15 residues in the CDR3.

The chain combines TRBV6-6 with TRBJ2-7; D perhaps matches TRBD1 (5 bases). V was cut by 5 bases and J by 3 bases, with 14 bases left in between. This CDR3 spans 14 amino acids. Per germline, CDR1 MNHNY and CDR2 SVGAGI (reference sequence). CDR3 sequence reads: CASSGAAYLYEQYF. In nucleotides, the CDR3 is TGTGCCAGCAGTGGGGCAGCGTACCTCTACGAGCAGTACTTC.

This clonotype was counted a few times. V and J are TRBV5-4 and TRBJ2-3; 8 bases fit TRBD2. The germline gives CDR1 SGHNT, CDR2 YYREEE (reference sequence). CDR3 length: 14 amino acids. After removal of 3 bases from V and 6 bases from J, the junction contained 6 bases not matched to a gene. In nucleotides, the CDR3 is TGTGCCAGCAGCTCCCTTAGCGGGGATGATACGCAGTATTTT. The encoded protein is CASSSLSGDDTQYF.

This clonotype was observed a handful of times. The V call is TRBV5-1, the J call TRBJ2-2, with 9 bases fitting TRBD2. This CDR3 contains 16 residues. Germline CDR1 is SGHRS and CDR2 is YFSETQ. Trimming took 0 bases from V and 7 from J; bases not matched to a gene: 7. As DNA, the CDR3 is TGCGCCAGCAGCTTGGCGCGGGGGGGCCTCAGCGGGGAGCTGTTTTTT. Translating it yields CASSLARGGLSGELFF.

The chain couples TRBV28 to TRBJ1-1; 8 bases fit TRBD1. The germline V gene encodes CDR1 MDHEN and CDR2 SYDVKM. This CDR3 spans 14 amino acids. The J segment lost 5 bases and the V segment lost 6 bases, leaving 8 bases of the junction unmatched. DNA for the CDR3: TGTGCCAGCAGGCCCAGGGGGCGGGGAACTGAAGCTTTCTTT. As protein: CASRPRGRGTEAFF.

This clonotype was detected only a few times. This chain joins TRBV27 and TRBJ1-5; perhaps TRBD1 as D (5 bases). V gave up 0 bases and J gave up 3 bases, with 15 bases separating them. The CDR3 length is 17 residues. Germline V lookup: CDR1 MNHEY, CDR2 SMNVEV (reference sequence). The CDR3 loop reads CASSLSLGDGINQPQHF. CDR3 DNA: TGTGCCAGCAGTTTATCATTAGGGGACGGAATCAATCAGCCCCAGCATTTT.

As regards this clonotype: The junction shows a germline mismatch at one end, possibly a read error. CDR3 DNA sequence: TGTGCCAGCAGCTTAGAGTTAAGCGGGGAGCCGTTTTTT. It yields the protein CASSLELSGEPFF. This sequence joins TRBV7-8 and TRBJ2-2; 7 bases are a match to TRBD2. CDR3 length: 13 amino acids. The germline gives CDR1 SGHVS, CDR2 FQNEAQ.

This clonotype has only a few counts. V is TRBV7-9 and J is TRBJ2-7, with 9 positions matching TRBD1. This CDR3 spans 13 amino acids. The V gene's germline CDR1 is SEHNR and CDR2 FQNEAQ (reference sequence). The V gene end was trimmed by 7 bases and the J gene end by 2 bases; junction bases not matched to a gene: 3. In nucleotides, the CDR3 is TGTGCCAGCACGGGACAGGGACCCTACGAGCAGTACTTC. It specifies CASTGQGPYEQYF. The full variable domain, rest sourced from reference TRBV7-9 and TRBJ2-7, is DTGVSQNPRHKITKRGQNVTFRCDPISEHNRLYWYRQTLGQGPEFLTYFQNEAQLEKSRLLSDRFSAERPKGSFSTLEIQRTEQGDSAMYLCASTGQGPYEQYFGPGTRLTVT.